Detailed here is one T cell receptor (beta chain). Its antigen is undetermined. An end of the junction differs from the germline gene, which may be a read error. The data were taken from a study of cytomegalovirus exposure and HLA in healthy donors. Study overall: Previous work identified roughly 120 million unique TCR beta sequences from roughly 170 million T cells. Overall study results and limits: According to a later analysis, donors in an Asian-associated ancestry cluster reportedly had fewer N-insertions than the roughly 670-donor mean. Cytomegalovirus association was listed for about 160 TCR beta chains.

The PCR was carried out with 60 Vbeta primers and 13 Jbeta primers. Method: immunoSEQ multiplex PCR; TCRdb's copy keeps in-frame clones and lacks some. Of 130,000 or so clones listed, about 62% are singletons. CDR3 size: 15 residues. Germline CDR1 and CDR2: SGHVS and FNYEAQ. This TCR was sampled from a woman aged 40-49 years in good health and CMV-seropositive. The V gene is TRBV7-6, the J gene TRBJ2-7, with TRBD1 identical over 9 bases. Source material: PBMCs. The CDR3 here is CASTESAGQGSRFNF. The CDR3 nucleotides read TGTGCCAGCACCGAAAGTGCAGGACAGGGGTCCAGATTCAACTTC.